This passage covers 23 T cell receptor beta chains from one sample sequenced in a study of blood T cell repertoires in COVID-19. The protocol was immunoSEQ multiplex PCR, while the TCRdb copy is restricted to in-frame clones and leaves out a portion. The sample includes about 62,000 clones, more than 60% of them seen just once. Sequences were obtained from peripheral blood. The receptors were sampled from a woman of 80 years or more with active or convalescent COVID-19.

The chain couples TRBV19 to TRBJ1-5; TRBD1 matches 8 bases. Germline V gives CDR1 LNHDA, CDR2 SQIVND (reference sequence). CDR3 length equals 14 residues. The V segment lost 3 bases and the J segment 5 bases; nucleotides outside the gene matches: 3. The CDR3, as DNA: TGTGCCAGTAGTATGGGCAGGGGGCATCAGCCCCAGCATTTT. Translation gives CASSMGRGHQPQHF.

This chain links TRBV9 with TRBJ1-2, with 9 positions matching TRBD1. Germline V gene data show CDR1 as SGDLS and CDR2 as YYNGEE. V lost 4 bases and J lost 8; bases outside the gene matches: 12. The CDR3 loop spans 15 amino acids. The CDR3 loop reads CASSLSSGQGSGYTF. CDR3 sequence (DNA): TGTGCCAGCAGCTTGTCCTCGGGACAGGGTTCGGGCTACACCTTC.

The chain is built from TRBV5-1 and TRBJ1-4; maybe TRBD1 (6 bases). With 2 bases removed from V and 5 bases from J, the gap between germline ends came to 13 bases. CDR3 length equals 15 residues. From germline, CDR1 is SGHRS and CDR2 YFSETQ. In DNA form, the CDR3 reads TGCGCCAGCAGCTTAGCGGGGGGCGTAAATGAAAAACTGTTTTTT. Encoded protein: CASSLAGGVNEKLFF.

The rearrangement uses TRBV6-5 and TRBJ1-1, with TRBD1 identical over 7 bases. J lost 4 bases, V lost 0 bases, and 8 bases had no gene match. The CDR3 length is 16 residues. Germline V lookup: CDR1 MNHEY, CDR2 SVGAGI. The CDR3 DNA reads as TGTGCCAGCAGTTACTCCCCACATAACAGGGGCACTGAAGCTTTCTTT. Translated, it gives CASSYSPHNRGTEAFF.

The chain couples TRBV6-1 to TRBJ1-1; TRBD1 aligns across 7 bases. V shed 1 base and J 4 bases; nucleotides not matched to a gene: 6. The CDR3 consists of 15 residues. The V gene's germline CDR1 is MNHNS and CDR2 SASEGT. CDR3 amino acids: CASSEVRGPGTEAFF. The CDR3 DNA follows: TGTGCCAGCAGTGAAGTAAGGGGGCCGGGCACTGAAGCTTTCTTT.

The V call is TRBV5-6, the J call TRBJ1-5, with no clear D. The V end lost 1 base, the J end lost 5 bases, and 4 bases lay between the germline ends. The CDR3 contains 12 residues. CDR1 and CDR2 (germline): SGHDT, YYEEEE. CDR3 DNA sequence: TGTGCCAGCAGCTTGCTTCATCAGCCCCAGCATTTT. This translates into CASSLLHQPQHF.

V and J are TRBV27 and TRBJ1-5; D not certain. This CDR3 comprises 14 residues. Trimming pared 3 bases from V and 10 bases from J, leaving 16 bases between. CDR1 is MNHEY and CDR2 is SMNVEV in the germline V gene (reference sequence). The CDR3 here is CASSLTGIRFPQHF. The CDR3 nucleotides are TGTGCCAGCAGTTTGACCGGGATAAGGTTTCCCCAGCATTTT.

The genes are TRBV27 and TRBJ1-1, with D unclear. CDR3 size: 13 residues. Germline V gene lookup returns CDR1 MNHEY and CDR2 SMNVEV (reference sequence). Trimming removed 3 bases at V and 2 bases at J, with 7 bases between. The CDR3 spells CASSLVLNTEAFF. CDR3 DNA: TGTGCCAGCAGTTTGGTACTCAACACTGAAGCTTTCTTT.

The J gene is TRBJ2-7, the V gene TRBV4-1; D is perhaps TRBD1 (6 bases). The CDR3 spans 15 residues. The V gene's germline CDR1 is MGHRA and CDR2 YSYEKL. Trimming shortened V by 0 bases and J by 0 bases, and 9 bases separated the two germline ends. The CDR3, as DNA: TGCGCCAGCAGCCAAGACCAGGACAGCTCCTACGAGCAGTACTTC. Its translation: CASSQDQDSSYEQYF.

The genes are TRBV7-7 and TRBJ2-1; 11 bases are a match to TRBD2. Germline V gives CDR1 SSHAT, CDR2 FNYEAQ (reference sequence). CDR3 length: 16 residues. V shed 5 bases and J 0 bases; nucleotides not matched to a gene: 3. The CDR3: CASSLSGGASYNEQFF. The CDR3 region has the DNA TGTGCCAGCAGCCTTAGCGGGGGGGCCTCCTACAATGAGCAGTTCTTC.

This clone was detected only a few times. The chain combines TRBV5-6 with TRBJ1-4; D perhaps matches TRBD1 (6 bases). V was shortened by 0 bases and J by 5 bases, with 14 bases between the two germline ends. CDR1 and CDR2 (germline): SGHDT, YYEEEE. The CDR3 has 16 residues. The CDR3 here is CASSLDTGLGNEKLFF. The DNA of the CDR3 is TGTGCCAGCAGCTTGGACACAGGGCTGGGGAATGAAAAACTGTTTTTT.

V gene TRBV5-4 combines with J gene TRBJ2-2; 11 positions agree with TRBD1. The CDR3 totals 14 residues. Germline assignment: CDR1 SGHNT and CDR2 YYREEE (reference sequence). Trimming at V came to 4 bases and at J to 13 bases, leaving 9 bases not matched to a gene. The DNA for the CDR3 is TGTGCCAGCAGCAAGGGACAGGGGGAAGTTGTGCTGTTTTTT. Its protein product is CASSKGQGEVVLFF.

This clone has a handful of counts. CDR3 in amino acids: CASSLIRGHSYNEQFF. CDR3 DNA sequence: TGTGCCAGCAGTTTAATACGGGGACACTCCTACAATGAGCAGTTCTTC. The chain uses TRBV27 and TRBJ2-1; maybe TRBD1 (6 bases). CDR3 size: 16 residues. From germline, CDR1 is MNHEY and CDR2 SMNVEV (reference sequence). V lost 2 bases, J lost 0 bases, and 11 bases lay in between.

The chain has TRBV10-2 and TRBJ2-6, with a weak D call TRBD2 (5 bases). Germline V lookup: CDR1 WSHSY, CDR2 SAAADI. Deletions cut 4 bases from V and 0 bases from J, with 22 bases between. The CDR3 has 20 amino acids. The CDR3 DNA reads as TGCGCCAGCAGTGGCCCTTTTAAGGCCGGGGTCCCCTCTGGGGCCAACGTCCTGACTTTC. It specifies CASSGPFKAGVPSGANVLTF.

The chain employs TRBV3-1 (or the pseudogene TRBV3-2) and TRBJ1-2; TRBD1 matches 7 bases. The germline gives CDR1 LGHDT, CDR2 YNNKEL (reference sequence). J was trimmed by 8 bases and V by 4 bases; bases with no gene match: 10. CDR3 length: 14 residues. The CDR3: CASSLETGLAGYTF. DNA of the CDR3: TGTGCCAGCAGCCTTGAGACAGGGCTGGCGGGCTACACCTTC.

V is TRBV5-1 and J is TRBJ1-1; no reliable D call. In germline, CDR1 is SGHRS, CDR2 YFSETQ. With 3 bases removed from V and 0 bases from J, the gap between germline ends came to 15 bases. This CDR3 contains 16 residues. CDR3 sequence (DNA): TGCGCCAGCAGCTCCCGTCGGGTAGCATTGAACACTGAAGCTTTCTTT. Protein sequence: CASSSRRVALNTEAFF.

This chain connects TRBV11-3 to TRBJ2-3, with a tentative D call TRBD2 (6 bases). Trimming pared 0 bases from V and 3 bases from J, leaving 10 bases between. CDR1 is SGHNT, CDR2 YENEEA, per germline. This CDR3 has 15 residues. This CDR3 is CASSLDAGSTDTQYF. Here the CDR3 DNA reads TGTGCCAGCAGCTTAGATGCGGGATCGACAGATACGCAGTATTTT.

The V and J genes are TRBV19 and TRBJ1-1; possible D gene TRBD1, 5 bases. The CDR3 runs to 11 residues. Germline lookup yields CDR1 LNHDA and CDR2 SQIVND (reference sequence). V gave up 6 bases and J gave up 5 bases, with 7 bases separating them. Written as DNA, the CDR3 is TGTGCCAGTAGATCAGGGACTGAAGCTTTCTTT. As protein: CASRSGTEAFF.

Here the CDR3 reads CASSLGTGTGAANEKLFF. The CDR3, as DNA: TGCGCCAGCAGCTTGGGAACCGGGACAGGGGCGGCTAATGAAAAACTGTTTTTT. The chain links TRBV5-1 to TRBJ1-4, with TRBD1 matching over 10 bases. The CDR3 extends over 18 amino acids. Germline-derived CDR1 and CDR2 are SGHRS and YFSETQ. The V and J ends lost 0 bases and 3 bases, in that order; junction bases with no gene match: 8.

The rearrangement uses TRBV5-5 and TRBJ1-4, with D unresolved. CDR1 and CDR2 (germline): SGHKS, YYEKEE (reference sequence). The V end lost 3 bases, the J end lost 6 bases, and 15 bases lay between the germline ends. This CDR3 is 15 amino acids long. The chain's CDR3 is CASSSDGSGDEKLFF. In DNA form, the CDR3 reads TGTGCCAGCAGCTCAGACGGGAGCGGGGATGAAAAACTGTTTTTT.

This chain links TRBV5-4 with TRBJ1-2; 8 bases are a match to TRBD1. Looked up from germline, CDR1 is SGHNT and CDR2 is YYREEE (reference sequence). This CDR3 spans 16 amino acids. V was pared by 1 base and J by 0 bases, with 5 bases of the junction left unmatched. CDR3 loop: CASSLPTGAPNYGYTF. The CDR3 DNA reads as TGTGCCAGCAGCTTGCCGACAGGGGCTCCTAACTATGGCTACACCTTC.

There are a few counts of this clone. The chain joins TRBV6-1 to TRBJ1-3, with D perhaps TRBD1 (5 bases). Germline V gene data show CDR1 as MNHNS and CDR2 as SASEGT. Trimming removed 3 bases at V and 11 bases at J, with 11 bases between. The CDR3 loop spans 12 amino acids. The CDR3 region is CASSDRQSPIYF. CDR3 coding DNA: TGTGCCAGCAGTGATCGACAGAGTCCCATATATTTT.

The chain uses TRBV7-4 and TRBJ1-3; 8 bases are shared with TRBD1. Germline CDR1 and CDR2: SGHVT and SQSDAQ. The CDR3 extends over 14 amino acids. The V and J ends lost 3 bases and 7 bases, in that order; junction bases with no gene match: 5. The DNA for the CDR3 is TGTGCCAGCAGCTTGGACAGGGTGGTCAACACCATATATTTT. It yields the protein CASSLDRVVNTIYF.